The 12 T cell receptor beta chains in this list originate from one sample, sequenced in a study of T-cell reconstitution after alpha-beta-depleted transplantation in children. A library of TCRbeta sequences, prepared with unique molecular identifiers, was generated. Using its own MiXCR run on the PCR reads, TCRdb lists one record per CDR3 protein. Of 440,000 or so distinct CDR3 sequences in the sample, over 40% were seen once. The sample in question was PBMCs, obtained before TCRalphabeta/CD19-depleted stem cell transplant. The receptors derive from a girl aged 2-10 years with aplastic anemia, due to receive a stem cell transplant.

This clonotype was counted at least ten times. V and J are TRBV5-1 and TRBJ2-3; 12 nucleotides match TRBD2. The CDR3 has 17 amino acids. Germline lookup yields CDR1 SGHRS and CDR2 YFSETQ. V was pared by 0 bases and J by 3 bases, with 5 bases of the junction left unmatched. As DNA, the CDR3 is TGCGCCAGCAGCTTGGGACTAGCGGGAGCCCGGACAGATACGCAGTATTTT. Residues: CASSLGLAGARTDTQYF.

This clonotype was counted only a few times. The gene calls are TRBV15 and TRBJ2-3, with 7 bases identical to TRBD2. In germline, CDR1 is LNHNV, CDR2 YYDKDF (reference sequence). J lost 0 bases, V lost 5 bases, and 14 bases had no gene match. There are 18 residues in the CDR3. In nucleotides, the CDR3 is TGTGCCACCAGCGGTCGGACCAGCGGGCGGGGGAGCACAGATACGCAGTATTTT. Translated: CATSGRTSGRGSTDTQYF.

This clonotype was counted a single time. The rearrangement uses TRBV18 and TRBJ2-5, with D possibly matching TRBD2 (6 bases). Trimming took 6 bases from V and 7 from J, leaving 24 bases between them. The CDR3 is made up of 16 amino acids. Per the germline V gene, CDR1 is KGHSH and CDR2 is LQKENI. The DNA for the CDR3 is TGTGCCAGCTCCCTCCCACCAAGGACTCCGGAGGGGACCCAGTACTTC. Translating it yields CASSLPPRTPEGTQYF.

This clonotype was found a few times. CDR3 nucleotide sequence: TGTGCCAGCAGAAGGGACCGCCTCAATTCACCCCTCCACTTT. Translated, it gives CASRRDRLNSPLHF. V gene TRBV6-1 combines with J gene TRBJ1-6; a weak D match, TRBD1 (5 bases). The CDR3 loop spans 14 amino acids. The V end lost 6 bases, the J end lost 7 bases, and 13 bases lay between the germline ends. The germline CDR1 and CDR2 sequences are MNHNS and SASEGT.

The rearrangement links TRBV7-2 to TRBJ2-1; no clear D. V shed 2 bases and J shed 8 bases, with 10 bases lying between them. Germline V lookup: CDR1 SGHTA, CDR2 FQGNSA. This CDR3 region has 13 residues. The DNA of the CDR3 is TGTGCCAGCAGCTTACGCCCGGTGGATGAGCAGTTCTTC. It translates to CASSLRPVDEQFF.

This clonotype was seen ten or more times. This chain connects TRBV4-3 to TRBJ2-1; 7 nucleotides agree with TRBD1. Unmatched junction bases numbered 11, after V lost 0 bases and J lost 15 bases. The germline V gene has CDR1 LGHNA and CDR2 YSLEER. The CDR3 consists of 14 residues. CDR3 sequence reads: CASSQELVGQRRFF. In nucleotides, the CDR3 is TGCGCCAGCAGCCAAGAATTGGTGGGACAGCGAAGGTTCTTC.

This clonotype showed up just a few times. This chain uses TRBV7-9 with TRBJ2-1, with TRBD1 matching over 7 bases. Germline CDR1 SEHNR, CDR2 FQNEAQ (reference sequence). CDR3 size: 17 residues. V lost 5 bases and J lost 1; bases outside the gene matches: 11. The CDR3 here is CASSPLPGTVSYNEQFF. The CDR3 DNA sequence: TGTGCCAGCAGCCCGCTCCCCGGGACAGTATCCTACAATGAGCAGTTCTTC.

V usage is TRBV7-2 and J usage is TRBJ2-3, with D unresolved. CDR3 length: 16 residues. Germline lookup yields CDR1 SGHTA and CDR2 FQGNSA. V lost 2 bases to trimming and J lost 0 bases, with 12 bases between them. The CDR3 loop is CASSLRLDVSTDTQYF. The CDR3 nucleotides are TGTGCCAGCAGCTTACGACTCGACGTTAGCACAGATACGCAGTATTTT. Full variable domain (missing parts from reference TRBV7-2 and TRBJ2-3): GAGVSQSPSNKVTEKGKDVELRCDPISGHTALYWYRQSLGQGLEFLIYFQGNSAPDKSGLPSDRFSAERTGGSVSTLTIQRTQQEDSAVYLCASSLRLDVSTDTQYFGPGTRLTVL.

This clonotype has ten or more counts. The V gene is TRBV9, the J gene TRBJ1-2; 7 nucleotides match TRBD1. The junction had 4 bases not matched to a gene; V was cut back by 3 bases and J by 2 bases. Looked up from germline, CDR1 is SGDLS and CDR2 is YYNGEE. The CDR3 loop spans 14 amino acids. The CDR3 loop reads CASSEGQQNYGYTF. The CDR3 DNA follows: TGTGCCAGCAGCGAGGGACAGCAGAACTATGGCTACACCTTC.

This clonotype came up many times. V and J are TRBV9 and TRBJ2-7, with D possibly TRBD1 on 6 matching bases. CDR3 length equals 14 residues. The V gene's germline CDR1 is SGDLS and CDR2 YYNGEE. V was pared by 3 bases and J by 3 bases, with 13 bases between. CDR3 DNA sequence: TGTGCCAGCAGCGAAGGGGGAGAGGACTACGAGCAGTACTTC. It encodes CASSEGGEDYEQYF.

The gene calls are TRBV7-6 and TRBJ2-5, with D possibly being TRBD1 (6 bases). V was pared by 5 bases and J by 5 bases, with 15 bases between. The CDR3 has 14 residues. The germline V gene has CDR1 SGHVS and CDR2 FNYEAQ. The CDR3 here is CASSRDDRFETQYF. The CDR3 coding sequence is TGTGCCAGCAGCCGAGATGACAGGTTTGAGACCCAGTACTTC.

This clonotype was seen more than once but under ten times. The gene calls are TRBV9 and TRBJ2-1; 8 nucleotides agree with TRBD2. The CDR3 length is 14 residues. V lost 2 bases and J lost 10; bases outside the gene matches: 8. Germline V gene data show CDR1 as SGDLS and CDR2 as YYNGEE. CDR3: CASSVRTSKGEQFF. The CDR3 DNA follows: TGTGCCAGCAGCGTGAGGACTAGCAAAGGAGAGCAGTTCTTC.